These 5 T cell receptor beta chains share one sample of origin, sequenced in a study of blood T cell repertoires in COVID-19. Only in-frame clones appear in the TCRdb table, and some are missing; sequencing was by immunoSEQ multiplex PCR. The sample shows about 330,000 clones, approximately 89% of them seen only once. Sequencing was done on a sample of PBMCs or T cells enriched from blood (not recorded which). The source is a man aged 25-45 years who had recovered from COVID-19.

The chain uses TRBV9 and TRBJ1-6; possible D gene TRBD1, 6 bases. The V gene's germline CDR1 is SGDLS and CDR2 YYNGEE. The V gene lost 0 bases and the J gene lost 3 bases, with 10 bases spanning the gap. The CDR3 has 16 amino acids. As DNA, the CDR3 is TGTGCCAGCAGCGTAGGGGGAGGGGGCTATAATTCACCCCTCCACTTT. It is translated as CASSVGGGGYNSPLHF.

The chain uses TRBV7-2 and TRBJ2-2, with 9 bases lining up with TRBD2. Germline V gene sequence: CDR1 SGHTA, CDR2 FQGNSA. The CDR3 loop spans 16 amino acids. The V gene end was trimmed by 4 bases and the J gene end by 7 bases; junction bases not matched to a gene: 10. In DNA, the CDR3 is TGTGCCAGCAGCTCTACGTTAGCGGGGGCCGGCGGGGAGCTGTTTTTT. Translation gives CASSSTLAGAGGELFF.

The chain combines TRBV18 with TRBJ2-7; 8 bases align to TRBD1. The length of the CDR3 is 15 residues. Germline CDR1 is KGHSH and CDR2 is LQKENI. V shed 3 bases and J 3 bases; nucleotides not matched to a gene: 7. This chain's CDR3 is CASSPLDRGGYEQYF. CDR3 in DNA: TGTGCCAGCTCACCTCTTGACAGGGGTGGCTACGAGCAGTACTTC.

The chain joins TRBV18 to TRBJ2-3; 12 bases match TRBD1. With 5 bases clipped from V and 4 bases from J, the junction kept 25 bases outside the gene matches. Germline V gives CDR1 KGHSH, CDR2 LQKENI. There are 22 residues in the CDR3. The CDR3 spells CASSTGTGGLSGGMGSADTQYF. The CDR3 bases are TGTGCCAGCTCAACCGGGACAGGGGGCCTAAGCGGGGGAATGGGATCCGCAGATACGCAGTATTTT.

This rearrangement joins TRBV5-5 to TRBJ2-7, with 9 bases that match TRBD1. CDR3 length: 15 amino acids. CDR1 and CDR2 from the germline V gene are SGHKS and YYEKEE (reference sequence). The ends lost 4 bases at V and 0 bases at J; junction bases unmatched: 5. The CDR3 here is CASSHGTGSSYEQYF. CDR3 in DNA: TGTGCCAGCAGCCACGGGACAGGGAGCTCCTACGAGCAGTACTTC. Drawing the rest from reference TRBV5-5 and TRBJ2-7, the complete variable domain is DAGVTQSPTHLIKTRGQQVTLRCSPISGHKSVSWYQQVLGQGPQFIFQYYEKEERGRGNFPDRFSARQFPNYSSELNVNALLLGDSALYLCASSHGTGSSYEQYFGPGTRLTVT.